These T cell receptor beta chains were read from a single sample in a study of response to subunit inactivated influenza vaccine. One entry per CDR3 protein, called by TCRdb with MiXCR from the RT-PCR reads. This table holds under 550,000 distinct CDR3 sequences, under 8.5% found once. The sample here was PBMCs from blood, taken about 24 months after vaccination. These receptors all stem from a man between 50 and 69 years old who received an inactivated influenza vaccine. Both conserved end residues are part of each CDR3. The order of the fields is J gene, V gene, clone size, D gene, CDR3 DNA, CDR3 protein. The D gene is left open where the match is weak. Clone size is not always given. Where it is, it says once, few, many or a class for expanded clones.

TRBJ1-2	TRBV3-1	many	-	TGTGCCAGCAGCCAGCTAGGGGGGCCTGGCTACACCTTC	CASSQLGGPGYTF
TRBJ2-1	TRBV5-1	few	-	TGCGCCAGCAGCTTGGACTCGTTCTACAATGAGCAGTTCTTC	CASSLDSFYNEQFF
TRBJ2-2	TRBV9	few	-	TGTGCCAGCAACTACGACCCTTCCACCGGGGAGCTGTTTTTT	CASNYDPSTGELFF
TRBJ2-7	TRBV7-9	few	-	TGTGCCAGCAGCAAAGGGGACATAAGCTCCTACGAGCAGTACTTC	CASSKGDISSYEQYF
TRBJ1-1	TRBV7-9	-	-	TGTGCCAGCAGCCCCACTAATGACTTCCTTGAAGCTTTCTTT	CASSPTNDFLEAFF
TRBJ1-2	TRBV10-3	-	TRBD1	TGTGCCATCAGTCTTTACCGGGACAGCCTTAACTATGGCTACACCTTC	CAISLYRDSLNYGYTF
TRBJ2-7	TRBV20-1	few	TRBD2	TGCAGTGCCCCACTAGCGGGCCTGTCCTACGAGCAGTACTTC	CSAPLAGLSYEQYF
TRBJ2-3	TRBV2	-	TRBD1	TGTGCCAGCAGGAACAGGGGGCGCGACACAGATACGCAGTATTTT	CASRNRGRDTDTQYF
TRBJ1-5	TRBV6-5	-	-	TGTGCCAGCAGTTACTCGCGACAGTCAGGACAGCCCCAGCATTTT	CASSYSRQSGQPQHF
TRBJ1-1	TRBV5-5	few	-	TGTGCCAGCACCCTTTGGTCGTATACTGAAGCTTTCTTT	CASTLWSYTEAFF
TRBJ2-2	TRBV10-1	-	-	TGCGCCAGCAGTGAGTCCCTGTGGTTTCCGAACACCGGGGAGCTGTTTTTT	CASSESLWFPNTGELFF
TRBJ1-5	TRBV7-2	few	-	TGTGCCAGCAGCTTCGGGGGGCGAGGCAATCAGCCCCAGCATTTT	CASSFGGRGNQPQHF
TRBJ1-3	TRBV12-3/TRBV12-4	many	-	TGTGCCAGCAACACTCCAGGCGGGAGTGGCTCTGGAAACACCATATATTTT	CASNTPGGSGSGNTIYF
TRBJ2-2	TRBV10-3	-	-	TGTGCCATCGGCGACGGGCCGAGCGGGGAGCTGTTTTTT	CAIGDGPSGELFF
TRBJ1-2	TRBV9	few	-	TGTGCCAGCTCCCAAGGGGGGGCAAACTATGGCTACACCTTC	CASSQGGANYGYTF
TRBJ2-2	TRBV10-2	many	-	TGCGCCAGCAGTGAGTCGAAATTATATCTGCCAACCGGGGAGCTGTTTTTT	CASSESKLYLPTGELFF
TRBJ1-2	TRBV27	-	-	TGTGCCAGCAGTTTACGAGCAGGGAGGAACTATGGCTACACCTTC	CASSLRAGRNYGYTF
TRBJ2-5	TRBV2	many	TRBD1	TGTGCCAGCAGTGAACCCGTCCAGGGGGCGAGAGAGACCCAGTACTTC	CASSEPVQGARETQYF
TRBJ2-4	TRBV7-2	many	TRBD1	TGTGCCAGCAGTCCAACGGGACAGAGGAACATTCAGTACTTC	CASSPTGQRNIQYF
TRBJ1-5	TRBV7-9	many	TRBD1	TGTGCCAGCAGCCCGACAGGGTCCAATAGCAATCAGCCCCAGCATTTT	CASSPTGSNSNQPQHF
TRBJ2-1	TRBV4-2	few	-	TGTGCCAGCAGCCAGGAGGGGGGAAGGGGGCAGTTCTTC	CASSQEGGRGQFF
TRBJ2-5	TRBV4-3	-	-	TGCGCCAGCAGCCAAGATTACAGGGGAGGGACGGAGACCCAGTACTTC	CASSQDYRGGTETQYF
TRBJ2-7	TRBV4-3	many	-	TGCGCCAGCAGCCAAGATAGGAGGTACGAGCAGTACTTC	CASSQDRRYEQYF
TRBJ2-7	TRBV28	-	-	TGTGCCAGCAGTAGTCTCGGACCCAGCTCCTACGAGCAGTACTTC	CASSSLGPSSYEQYF
TRBJ2-7	TRBV29-1	few	-	TGCAGCGCCGGTAGACAGGAGCTTTACGAGCAGTACTTC	CSAGRQELYEQYF
TRBJ2-7	TRBV3-1	few	TRBD1	TGTGCCAGCCGAGGGACAGGAATGACCTACGAGCAGTACTTC	CASRGTGMTYEQYF
TRBJ2-5	TRBV28	few	-	TGTGCCAGCAGTTTATCGGGTCGCGGGACCCAGTACTTC	CASSLSGRGTQYF
TRBJ2-7	TRBV10-3	few	TRBD1	TGTGCCATCAGTGCACTGACACGAACAGGGGGGAACGAGCAGTACTTC	CAISALTRTGGNEQYF
TRBJ2-7	TRBV6-1	-	TRBD2	TGTGCCAGCAGTGAAGGGACCGGCGGGAGAGGCTACGAGCAGTACTTC	CASSEGTGGRGYEQYF
TRBJ1-2	TRBV27	-	TRBD1	TGTGCCAGCAGTTTGCCTGACAGGGAAGGCACCTTC	CASSLPDREGTF
TRBJ2-5	TRBV20-1	-	TRBD2	TGCAGTGCTTCTGGACTAGCGGGGGACACGGAGACCCAGTACTTC	CSASGLAGDTETQYF
TRBJ2-1	TRBV7-2	-	-	TGTGCCAGCAGCGGCCTCGGAGGGAACAATTACAATGAGCAGTTCTTC	CASSGLGGNNYNEQFF
TRBJ2-7	TRBV28	-	-	TGTGCCAGCAGTACCCAGACAGGAAACCCCTACGAGCAGTACTTC	CASSTQTGNPYEQYF
TRBJ2-3	TRBV19	-	-	TGTGCCAGTAGCCTCCAGACAGGAACGTTCACAGATACGCAGTATTTT	CASSLQTGTFTDTQYF
TRBJ1-3	TRBV7-6	-	-	TGTGCCAGCAGCTTAGAAGCAGGGTTCGGAAACACCATATATTTT	CASSLEAGFGNTIYF
TRBJ2-5	TRBV20-1	few	TRBD2	TGCAGTGCTATGAGCGGGGGGCCCCTAGGGCCCCAGTACTTC	CSAMSGGPLGPQYF
TRBJ1-2	TRBV5-1	few	-	TGCGCCAGCAGCGGACACTTGGGAGGCTACACCTTC	CASSGHLGGYTF
TRBJ1-1	TRBV15	-	-	TGTGCCACCAGCAGAGATTCACGGCTGACTGAAGCTTTCTTT	CATSRDSRLTEAFF
TRBJ2-1	TRBV4-1	few	-	TGCGCCAGCAGCCAAAACGGGGCAAGTTACAATGAGCAGTTCTTC	CASSQNGASYNEQFF
TRBJ1-4	TRBV20-1	-	-	TGCAGTGCTAGGGGTTACGGGTCGACTAATGAAAAACTGTTTTTT	CSARGYGSTNEKLFF
TRBJ1-6	TRBV6-5	-	-	TGTGCCAGCAGTGCTGGAAATTCACCCCTCCACTTT	CASSAGNSPLHF